The TCR beta chain described here comes from a study of T cell responses to AZD1222 COVID-19 vaccine. In the study overall: Pooling covered second doses at about 4 or about 12 weeks.

V lost 8 bases and J lost 9; bases outside the gene matches: 7. The CDR3 loop spans 15 amino acids. In germline, CDR1 is MNHEY, CDR2 SMNVEV (reference sequence). Overall study results and limits: Seropositivity was recorded at baseline in only a handful of AZD1222 recipients. Spike-specific TCR breadth rose after two AZD1222 doses, and depth rose as well. No repertoire was sampled before or during the peak T cell response, only after it.

Repertoires were generated with immunoSEQ multiplex PCR, while TCRdb's copy carries only in-frame clones and drops some. The sample lists 100,000 to 150,000 clones; roughly nine tenths were seen once. About this clone itself: Its target is unknown.

V usage is TRBV27 and J usage is TRBJ2-1, with 16 bases matching TRBD2. This clonotype was obtained from an adult in good health. Source: peripheral blood, taken on day 0 of AZD1222 vaccination. The DNA of the CDR3 is TGTGCCAGCGCCCTCGGGACTAGCGGGAGGGGTGAGCAGTTCTTC. It encodes CASALGTSGRGEQFF.